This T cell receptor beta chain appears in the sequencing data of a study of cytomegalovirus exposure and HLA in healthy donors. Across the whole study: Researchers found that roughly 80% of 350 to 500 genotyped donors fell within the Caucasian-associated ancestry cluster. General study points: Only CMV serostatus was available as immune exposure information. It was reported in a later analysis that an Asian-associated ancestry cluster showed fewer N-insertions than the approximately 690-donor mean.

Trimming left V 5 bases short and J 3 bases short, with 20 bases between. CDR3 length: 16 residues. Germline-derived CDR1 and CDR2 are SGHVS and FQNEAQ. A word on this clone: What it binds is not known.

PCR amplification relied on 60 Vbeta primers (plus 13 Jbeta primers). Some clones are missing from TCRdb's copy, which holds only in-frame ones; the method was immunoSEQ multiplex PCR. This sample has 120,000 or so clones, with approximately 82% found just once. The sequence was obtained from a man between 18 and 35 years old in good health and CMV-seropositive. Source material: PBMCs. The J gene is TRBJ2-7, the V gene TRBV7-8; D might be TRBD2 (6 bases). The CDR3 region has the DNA TGTGCCAGCAGCGCGGGACGCCCCCCCACCTACTACGAGCAGTACTTC. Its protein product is CASSAGRPPTYYEQYF.